This note documents a single T cell receptor (beta chain) sequence. This sample is part of a study of blood T cell repertoires in COVID-19. Turning to the study itself: The United States, Italy and Spain provided the acute and convalescent COVID-19 samples. Sources were T cells, B-cell-depleted T cells, or PBMCs; the material itself was cDNA or gDNA.

The Seattle patients, enrolled during active infection, were followed longitudinally. Germline V gene sequence: CDR1 MNHNY, CDR2 SVGAGI (reference sequence). Trimming removed 7 bases from V and 2 bases from J; junction bases left unmatched: 8. The CDR3 has 14 residues. In the original analysis: Reference gene primers were amplified, and this amplification served to estimate nucleated cell counts. Method: immunoSEQ multiplex PCR; TCRdb's copy keeps in-frame clones and lacks some. D and trimming were read from the DNA, whereas the V and J calls and clone size are those reported in that table. The sample consists of about 480,000 clones, approximately 89% of them appearing once.

The sequenced sample consisted of peripheral blood. This TCR was sampled from a man between 18 and 29 years old with COVID-19, enrolled during active disease. The gene calls are TRBV6-6 and TRBJ2-7, with 7 bases identical to TRBD1. DNA of the CDR3: TGTGCCAGCAATGACAGGGTCCCCCCCTACGAGCAGTACTTC. This encodes CASNDRVPPYEQYF.